A selection of T cell receptor beta chains follows, all from one sample in a study of blood T cell repertoires in COVID-19. Clones were read by immunoSEQ multiplex PCR, and TCRdb kept only the in-frame ones, dropping some. The sample shows just over 650,000 clones, 85% to 90% of them seen only once. The sample comprised peripheral blood. Source of these receptors: a woman aged 18-29 years with acute or convalescent COVID-19. Each CDR3 is given with its conserved first and last residue. D genes are given only for firm matches. Clone size appears in some rows only: once, few, many, or a class for an expanded clone.

>TRBJ1-2|NA|NA|TRBV10-2
CASSGTGINYGYTF
TGCGCCAGCAGTGGGACTGGTATTAACTATGGCTACACCTTC
>TRBJ1-2|NA|NA|TRBV27
CASSPTGFRVLRSYGYTF
TGTGCCAGCAGTCCGACAGGCTTCAGAGTGTTAAGGAGCTATGGCTACACCTTC
>TRBJ2-5|TRBD2|NA|TRBV5-1
CASSPVAGQETQYF
TGCGCCAGCAGCCCGGTAGCGGGGCAAGAGACCCAGTACTTC
>TRBJ2-7|TRBD1|NA|TRBV9
CASSALNRDSSYEQYF
TGTGCCAGCAGCGCACTAAACAGGGACAGCTCCTACGAGCAGTACTTC
>TRBJ1-1|NA|NA|TRBV6-5
CASSYSGGNTEAFF
TGTGCCAGCAGTTACTCCGGTGGGAACACTGAAGCTTTCTTT
>TRBJ1-2|NA|NA|TRBV10-3
CAISVALGRPFGYGYTF
TGTGCCATCAGTGTCGCACTGGGCAGGCCCTTTGGCTATGGCTACACCTTC
>TRBJ2-3|TRBD2|NA|TRBV3-1/TRBV3-2
CASSHGLVEANTQYF
TGTGCCAGCAGCCATGGACTAGTTGAGGCAAATACGCAGTATTTT
>TRBJ1-5|TRBD1|once|TRBV19
CASSTGRDRQPQHF
TGTGCCAGTAGTACCGGCCGGGACAGACAGCCCCAGCATTTT
>TRBJ1-2|NA|NA|TRBV6-5
CSGGTVYGYTF
TGTAGCGGTGGGACTGTCTATGGCTACACCTTC
>TRBJ2-2|TRBD2|NA|TRBV6-5
CASRGASGGTGELFF
TGTGCCAGCAGGGGAGCTAGCGGGGGCACCGGGGAGCTGTTTTTT
>TRBJ2-7|TRBD1|once|TRBV7-3
CASSLRAGGLYEQYF
TGTGCCAGCAGCTTAAGGGCAGGGGGCCTCTACGAGCAGTACTTC
>TRBJ2-7|TRBD2|NA|TRBV5-4
CASSPSGGADYEQYF
TGTGCCAGCAGCCCCAGCGGGGGGGCCGACTACGAGCAGTACTTC
>TRBJ2-1|NA|NA|TRBV7-3
CASSPWPYNEQFF
TGTGCCAGCTCCCCCTGGCCCTACAATGAGCAGTTCTTC